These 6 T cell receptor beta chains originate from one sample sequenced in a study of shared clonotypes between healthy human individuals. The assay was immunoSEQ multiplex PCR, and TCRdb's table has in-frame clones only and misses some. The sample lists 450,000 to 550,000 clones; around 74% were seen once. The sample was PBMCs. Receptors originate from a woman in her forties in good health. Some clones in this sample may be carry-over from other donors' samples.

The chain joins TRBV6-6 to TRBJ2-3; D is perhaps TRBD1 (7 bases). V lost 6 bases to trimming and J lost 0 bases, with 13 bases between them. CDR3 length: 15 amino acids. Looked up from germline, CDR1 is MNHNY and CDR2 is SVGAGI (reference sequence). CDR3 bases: TGTGCCAGCAGGCCAGGGGGGATAAGCACAGATACGCAGTATTTT. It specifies CASRPGGISTDTQYF.

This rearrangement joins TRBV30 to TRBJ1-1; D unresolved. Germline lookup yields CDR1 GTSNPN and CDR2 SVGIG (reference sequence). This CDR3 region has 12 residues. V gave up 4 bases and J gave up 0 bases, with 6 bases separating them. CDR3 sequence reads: CAWTPLNTEAFF. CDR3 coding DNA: TGTGCCTGGACCCCACTGAACACTGAAGCTTTCTTT.

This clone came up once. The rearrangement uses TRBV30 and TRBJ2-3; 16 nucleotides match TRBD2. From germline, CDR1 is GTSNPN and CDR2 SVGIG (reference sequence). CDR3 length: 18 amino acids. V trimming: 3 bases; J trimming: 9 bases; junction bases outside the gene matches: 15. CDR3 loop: CAWSGTSGGASRIGTQYF. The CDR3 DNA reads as TGTGCCTGGAGCGGGACTAGCGGGGGGGCATCAAGAATAGGGACGCAGTATTTT.

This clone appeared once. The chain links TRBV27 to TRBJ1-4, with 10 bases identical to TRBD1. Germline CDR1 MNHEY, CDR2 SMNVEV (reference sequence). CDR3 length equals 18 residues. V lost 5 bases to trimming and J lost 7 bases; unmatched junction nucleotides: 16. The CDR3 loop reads CASSRTPPRQGAGEKLFF. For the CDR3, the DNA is TGTGCCAGCAGTCGTACACCCCCGCGACAGGGGGCGGGTGAAAAACTGTTTTTT.

The chain's CDR3 is CASSLELGYEQFF. Written as DNA, the CDR3 is TGTGCCAGCAGCTTAGAACTAGGCTATGAGCAGTTCTTC. The chain couples TRBV11-2 to TRBJ2-1; perhaps TRBD2 as D (5 bases). V lost 0 bases and J lost 8, with 8 bases in between. The V gene's germline CDR1 is SGHAT and CDR2 FQNNGV. This CDR3 has 13 amino acids. Looking up the rest from reference TRBV11-2 and TRBJ2-1 gives the full variable domain: EAGVAQSPRYKIIEKRQSVAFWCNPISGHATLYWYQQILGQGPKLLIQFQNNGVVDDSQLPKDRFSAERLKGVDSTLKIQPAKLEDSAVYLCASSLELGYEQFFGPGTRLTVL.

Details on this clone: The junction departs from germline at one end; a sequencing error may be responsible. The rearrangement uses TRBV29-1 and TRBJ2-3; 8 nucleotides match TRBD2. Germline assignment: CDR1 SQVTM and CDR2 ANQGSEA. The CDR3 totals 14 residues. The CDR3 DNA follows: TGCAACGTTGCCTGGACTAGCAACCCAGATACGCAGTATTTT. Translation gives CNVAWTSNPDTQYF.